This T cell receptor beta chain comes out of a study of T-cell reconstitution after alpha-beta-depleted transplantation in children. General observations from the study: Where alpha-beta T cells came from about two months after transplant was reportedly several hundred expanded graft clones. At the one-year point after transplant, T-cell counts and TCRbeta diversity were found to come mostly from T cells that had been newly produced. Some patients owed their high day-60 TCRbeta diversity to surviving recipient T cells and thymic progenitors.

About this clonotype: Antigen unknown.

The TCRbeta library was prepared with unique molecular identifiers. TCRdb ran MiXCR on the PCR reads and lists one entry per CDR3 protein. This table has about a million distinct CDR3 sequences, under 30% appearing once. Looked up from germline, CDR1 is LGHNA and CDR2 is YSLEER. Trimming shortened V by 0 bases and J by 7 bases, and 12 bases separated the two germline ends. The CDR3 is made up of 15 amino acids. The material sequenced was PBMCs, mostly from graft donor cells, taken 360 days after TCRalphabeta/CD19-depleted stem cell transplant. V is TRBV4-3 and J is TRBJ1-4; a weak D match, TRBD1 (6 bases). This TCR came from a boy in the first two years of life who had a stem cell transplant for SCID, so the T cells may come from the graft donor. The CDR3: CASSQDSGGGEKLFF. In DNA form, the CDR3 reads TGCGCCAGCAGCCAAGATTCGGGAGGGGGTGAAAAACTGTTTTTT.